Below, 7 T cell receptor beta chains from the same sample are listed, as sequenced in a study of radiotherapy plus CTLA-4 blockade in lung cancer. TCRdb's table, derived via immunoSEQ multiplex PCR, lists solely in-frame clones and lacks some. The repertoire consists of about 88,000 clones, with about 78% occurring once and the leading ten covering over 11%. The material sequenced was peripheral blood, taken from a patient treated with radiotherapy plus ipilimumab. The source of these receptors is a human donor with non-small cell lung cancer that progressed on radiotherapy plus ipilimumab.

This chain uses TRBV19 with TRBJ1-2; a weak D match, TRBD1 (6 bases). The ends were cut back, 7 bases at V and 1 base at J, with 19 bases in the middle. CDR3 length: 16 residues. Germline assignment: CDR1 LNHDA and CDR2 SQIVND (reference sequence). This CDR3 reads CASTAGAGRGNYGYTF. In DNA form, the CDR3 reads TGTGCCAGTACCGCAGGGGCAGGCCGGGGTAACTATGGCTACACCTTC. The entire variable domain, with the rest obtained from reference TRBV19 and TRBJ1-2, is as follows: DGGITQSPKYLFRKEGQNVTLSCEQNLNHDAMYWYRQDPGQGLRLIYYSQIVNDFQKGDIAEGYSVSREKKESFPLTVTSAQKNPTAFYLCASTAGAGRGNYGYTFGSGTRLTVV.

V gene TRBV5-8 combines with J gene TRBJ2-3; a possible D gene is TRBD2 (6 bases). The CDR3 loop spans 15 amino acids. V was trimmed by 0 bases and J by 0 bases, leaving 8 bases between them. CDR1 and CDR2 from the germline V gene are SGHTS and YDEGEE. The CDR3 sequence is CASSLVLASTDTQYF. The CDR3 DNA reads as TGTGCCAGCAGCTTGGTACTAGCTAGCACAGATACGCAGTATTTT.

The chain carries TRBV9 and TRBJ2-1; TRBD2 matches at 14 bases. Germline values: CDR1 SGDLS, CDR2 YYNGEE. CDR3 length: 18 amino acids. Trimming took 2 bases from V and 7 from J; bases not matched to a gene: 11. In nucleotides, the CDR3 is TGTGCCAGCAGCGTTACACCGGGACTAGCGGGAGAGGGGAATGAGCAGTTCTTC. Amino acid sequence: CASSVTPGLAGEGNEQFF.

The chain employs TRBV28 and TRBJ1-3, with D maybe TRBD1 (5 bases). Trimming shortened V by 5 bases and J by 7 bases, and 18 bases separated the two germline ends. This CDR3 has 15 amino acids. Germline loops: CDR1 MDHEN, CDR2 SYDVKM. This chain's CDR3 is CASSPWGTGGNTIYF. The CDR3 nucleotides read TGTGCCAGCAGTCCCTGGGGCACAGGAGGTAACACCATATATTTT.

This clone was observed many times. The chain carries TRBV7-8 and TRBJ2-2; no reliable D call. From germline, CDR1 is SGHVS and CDR2 FQNEAQ. With 1 base removed from V and 1 base from J, the gap between germline ends came to 7 bases. CDR3 size: 15 residues. The CDR3 sequence is CASSLVVGNTGELFF. CDR3 nucleotide sequence: TGTGCCAGCAGCTTAGTGGTCGGGAACACCGGGGAGCTGTTTTTT.

This chain connects TRBV14 to TRBJ2-6, with D perhaps matching TRBD2 (5 bases). The V gene lost 0 bases and the J gene lost 4 bases, with 10 bases spanning the gap. From germline, CDR1 is SGHDN and CDR2 FVKESK. The CDR3 has 16 amino acids. CDR3 in amino acids: CASSQDGGQGANVLTF. CDR3 sequence (DNA): TGTGCCAGCAGCCAAGATGGCGGGCAAGGGGCCAACGTCCTGACTTTC.

The chain's CDR3 is CASSYGNSNQPQHF. Written as DNA, the CDR3 is TGTGCCAGCAGTTACGGCAATAGCAATCAGCCCCAGCATTTT. The chain carries TRBV6-6 and TRBJ1-5; unclear D gene. Germline lookup yields CDR1 MNHNY and CDR2 SVGAGI (reference sequence). The CDR3 extends over 14 amino acids. The V end was cut by 2 bases, the J end by 0 bases, with 5 bases between.